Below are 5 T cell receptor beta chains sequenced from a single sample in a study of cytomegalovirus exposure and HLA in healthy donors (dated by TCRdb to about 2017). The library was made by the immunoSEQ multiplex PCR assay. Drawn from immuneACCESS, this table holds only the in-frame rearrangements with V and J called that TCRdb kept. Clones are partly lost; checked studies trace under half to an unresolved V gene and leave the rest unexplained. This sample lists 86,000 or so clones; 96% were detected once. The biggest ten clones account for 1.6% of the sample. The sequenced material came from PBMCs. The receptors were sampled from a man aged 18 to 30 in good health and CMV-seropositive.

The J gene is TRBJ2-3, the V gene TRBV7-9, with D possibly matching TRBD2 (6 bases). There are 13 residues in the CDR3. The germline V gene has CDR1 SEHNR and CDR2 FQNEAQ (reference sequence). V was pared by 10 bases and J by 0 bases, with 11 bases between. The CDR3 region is CATGAGSTDTQYF. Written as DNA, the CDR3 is TGTGCCACCGGGGCGGGAAGCACAGATACGCAGTATTTT.

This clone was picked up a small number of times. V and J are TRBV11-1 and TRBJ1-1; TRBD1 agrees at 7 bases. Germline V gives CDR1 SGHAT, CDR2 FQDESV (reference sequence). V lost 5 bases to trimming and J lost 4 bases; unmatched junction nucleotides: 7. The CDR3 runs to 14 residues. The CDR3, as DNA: TGTGCCAGCAGCCCCGACAGGGTAGGCACTGAAGCTTTCTTT. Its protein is CASSPDRVGTEAFF.

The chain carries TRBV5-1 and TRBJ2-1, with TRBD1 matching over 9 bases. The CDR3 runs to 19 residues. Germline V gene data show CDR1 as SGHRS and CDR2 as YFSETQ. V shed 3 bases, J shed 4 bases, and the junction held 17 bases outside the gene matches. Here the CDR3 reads CASSSGWDRELYVYNEQFF. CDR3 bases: TGCGCCAGCAGCTCCGGTTGGGACAGGGAATTGTACGTTTACAATGAGCAGTTCTTC.

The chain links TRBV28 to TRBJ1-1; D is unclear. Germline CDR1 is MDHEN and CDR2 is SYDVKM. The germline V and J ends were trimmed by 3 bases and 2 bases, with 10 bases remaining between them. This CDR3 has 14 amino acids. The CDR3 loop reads CASSLVRVNTEAFF. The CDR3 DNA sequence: TGTGCCAGCAGTTTGGTCCGGGTCAACACTGAAGCTTTCTTT.

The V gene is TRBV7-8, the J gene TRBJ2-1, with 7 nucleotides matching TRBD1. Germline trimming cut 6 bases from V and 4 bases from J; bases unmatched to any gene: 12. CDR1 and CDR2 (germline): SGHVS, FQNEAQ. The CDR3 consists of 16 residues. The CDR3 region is CASSPDRADLYNEQFF. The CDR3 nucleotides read TGTGCCAGCAGTCCTGACAGGGCCGACCTTTACAATGAGCAGTTCTTC.